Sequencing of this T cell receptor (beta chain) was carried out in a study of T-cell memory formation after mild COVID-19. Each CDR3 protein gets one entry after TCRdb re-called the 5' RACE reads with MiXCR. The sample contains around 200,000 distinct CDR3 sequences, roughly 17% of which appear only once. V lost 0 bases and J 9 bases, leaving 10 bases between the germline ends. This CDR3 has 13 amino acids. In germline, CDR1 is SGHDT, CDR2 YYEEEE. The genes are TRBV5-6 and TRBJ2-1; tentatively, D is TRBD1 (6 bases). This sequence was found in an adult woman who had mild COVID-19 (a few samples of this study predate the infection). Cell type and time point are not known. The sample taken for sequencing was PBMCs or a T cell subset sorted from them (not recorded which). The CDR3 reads CASSLDRDGEQFF. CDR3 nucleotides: TGTGCCAGCAGCTTGGACAGGGATGGTGAGCAGTTCTTC.